This T cell receptor beta chain was sequenced in a study of T cell changes during pregnancy in multiple sclerosis. This clone was recorded only once. CDR1 is SGHTA and CDR2 is FQGTGA in the germline V gene. This CDR3 comprises 14 residues. Trimming left V 2 bases short and J 6 bases short, with 10 bases between. The repertoire was sequenced with immunoSEQ multiplex PCR; TCRdb's copy has only in-frame clones and lacks some. The table records under 70,000 clones, roughly 91% of them present only once. The sequencing used peripheral blood, collected after pregnancy. The sequence came from a female donor in good health, enrolled as a control in a pregnancy study. The chain has TRBV7-3 and TRBJ2-2; the D gene is possibly TRBD2 (5 bases). The CDR3 DNA follows: TGTGCCAGCAGCTTAGGGGATAGCGCCGGGGAGCTGTTTTTT. Its translation: CASSLGDSAGELFF.